What follows are 25 T cell receptor beta chains derived from one specimen sequenced in a study of T cell changes during pregnancy in multiple sclerosis. Here immunoSEQ multiplex PCR was the method, and the copy in TCRdb shows in-frame clones only, minus some. The sample holds tens of thousands of clones, more than 85% seen once. The material was peripheral blood, obtained after pregnancy. These receptors were taken from a female donor with multiple sclerosis, enrolled in a pregnancy study.

This clone has a single count. The V call is TRBV10-3, the J call TRBJ2-5; the D gene is possibly TRBD2 (5 bases). The germline CDR1 and CDR2 sequences are ENHRY and SYGVKD. V was shortened by 0 bases and J by 7 bases, with 12 bases between the two germline ends. This CDR3 region has 14 residues. CDR3 amino acids: CAISESTGLGTQYF. The CDR3 DNA reads as TGTGCCATCAGTGAGTCTACTGGACTGGGGACCCAGTACTTC.

The J gene is TRBJ2-1, the V gene TRBV6-5, with a weak D call TRBD2 (5 bases). With 0 bases removed from V and 6 bases from J, the gap between germline ends came to 9 bases. Per germline, CDR1 MNHEY and CDR2 SVGAGI. CDR3 size: 14 residues. CDR3 coding DNA: TGTGCCAGCAGTTACTCGAAGGCGGGCAATGAGCAGTTCTTC. Its translation is CASSYSKAGNEQFF.

V is TRBV6-1 and J is TRBJ2-2; the D gene is possibly TRBD2 (6 bases). Between the trimmed V and J ends, which lost 5 bases and 5 bases, there was a span of 12 bases. Germline V lookup: CDR1 MNHNS, CDR2 SASEGT. This CDR3 contains 14 residues. The CDR3 sequence is CASSRDSLTGELFF. CDR3 nucleotides: TGTGCCAGCAGTCGGGACTCCCTGACCGGGGAGCTGTTTTTT.

This clone occurred once. The chain has TRBV7-6 and TRBJ1-4; perhaps TRBD1 as D (5 bases). Germline values: CDR1 SGHVS, CDR2 FNYEAQ. The CDR3 is 16 amino acids. Trimming stripped 1 base from V and 7 bases from J, with 16 bases between. The CDR3 protein is CASSLGDPSAGEKLFF. Written as DNA, the CDR3 is TGTGCCAGCAGCTTAGGGGACCCCTCAGCGGGTGAAAAACTGTTTTTT.

The CDR3: CASSPGLVNQPQHF. The CDR3 bases are TGTGCCAGCAGCCCGGGACTAGTAAATCAGCCCCAGCATTTT. This chain uses TRBV7-9 with TRBJ1-5; D is perhaps TRBD1 (5 bases). CDR3 size: 14 residues. Germline CDR1 SEHNR, CDR2 FQNEAQ (reference sequence). V lost 5 bases to trimming and J lost 4 bases, with 12 bases between them.

CDR3 residues: CASSFGQGGSGANVLTF. CDR3 nucleotide sequence: TGTGCCAGCAGCTTTGGACAGGGTGGCTCTGGGGCCAACGTCCTGACTTTC. V usage is TRBV13 and J usage is TRBJ2-6; 8 nucleotides agree with TRBD1. J was trimmed by 0 bases and V by 3 bases; bases with no gene match: 4. This CDR3 contains 17 residues. Germline-derived CDR1 and CDR2 are PRHDT and FYEKMQ (reference sequence).

The genes are TRBV7-2 and TRBJ2-5; maybe TRBD2 (5 bases). The germline V gene encodes CDR1 SGHTA and CDR2 FQGNSA. With 2 bases removed from V and 5 bases from J, the gap between germline ends came to 12 bases. The CDR3 is 14 residues long. CDR3 protein: CASSLNSGFETQYF. The CDR3 DNA follows: TGTGCCAGCAGCTTAAACTCGGGATTTGAGACCCAGTACTTC.

The chain uses TRBV6-5 and TRBJ2-1, with a tentative D call TRBD2 (5 bases). V was cut by 0 bases and J by 5 bases, with 8 bases left in between. The CDR3 runs to 14 residues. Germline-derived CDR1 and CDR2 are MNHEY and SVGAGI. The CDR3 is CASSYSDGDNEQFF. CDR3 DNA sequence: TGTGCCAGCAGTTACTCCGACGGGGACAATGAGCAGTTCTTC.

The chain links TRBV30 to TRBJ2-7, with 7 positions matching TRBD1. Germline CDR1 reads GTSNPN; CDR2 reads SVGIG (reference sequence). Trimming removed 8 bases from V and 3 bases from J; junction bases left unmatched: 7. The CDR3 runs 12 residues. The CDR3 region has the DNA TGTGCCCATGACAGGGACAACTACGAGCAGTACTTC. This gives the protein CAHDRDNYEQYF. Full variable domain (missing parts from reference TRBV30 and TRBJ2-7): SQTIHQWPATLVQPVGSPLSLECTVEGTSNPNLYWYRQAAGRGLQLLFYSVGIGQISSEVPQNLSASRPQDRQFILSSKKLLLSDSGFYLCAHDRDNYEQYFGPGTRLTVT.

The chain combines TRBV18 with TRBJ2-2; 7 nucleotides line up with TRBD1. The CDR3 spans 14 residues. Germline V CDR1 and CDR2: KGHSH, LQKENI. Trimming at V came to 5 bases and at J to 4 bases, leaving 4 bases not matched to a gene. CDR3 nucleotide sequence: TGTGCCAGCTCAGAAGGGACAGCCACCGGGGAGCTGTTTTTT. It translates to CASSEGTATGELFF. The variable domain in full, completed from reference TRBV18 and TRBJ2-2, reads NAGVMQNPRHLVRRRGQEARLRCSPMKGHSHVYWYRQLPEEGLKFMVYLQKENIIDESGMPKERFSAEFPKEGPSILRIQQVVRGDSAAYFCASSEGTATGELFFGEGSRLTVL.

This clone was observed once. The V and J genes are TRBV27 and TRBJ1-4; 10 bases are shared with TRBD1. The V gene end was trimmed by 7 bases and the J gene end by 8 bases; junction bases not matched to a gene: 7. This CDR3 has 14 amino acids. Germline CDR1 MNHEY, CDR2 SMNVEV (reference sequence). The CDR3 spells CASTRTGGGEKLFF. In nucleotides, the CDR3 is TGTGCCAGCACCCGGACAGGGGGAGGCGAAAAACTGTTTTTT.

This sequence joins TRBV2 and TRBJ1-2, with TRBD1 identical over 8 bases. The ends lost 5 bases at V and 6 bases at J; junction bases unmatched: 2. This CDR3 has 12 amino acids. CDR1 SNHLY and CDR2 FYNNEI come from the germline V gene. The CDR3 bases are TGTGCCAGCAGTCAGGGGGCAGATGGCTACACCTTC. As protein: CASSQGADGYTF.

For the CDR3, the DNA is TGTGCCAGCAGCCCCAGTCAGGACACCATATATTTT. Translating gives CASSPSQDTIYF. The chain is built from TRBV5-5 and TRBJ1-3; D not certain. The germline V and J ends were trimmed by 4 bases and 8 bases, with 10 bases remaining between them. CDR3 length equals 12 residues. The germline V gene has CDR1 SGHKS and CDR2 YYEKEE (reference sequence).

The rearrangement joins TRBV5-6 to TRBJ2-2; D gene ambiguous. From germline, CDR1 is SGHDT and CDR2 YYEEEE. This CDR3 contains 13 residues. Between the trimmed V and J ends, which lost 0 bases and 6 bases, there was a span of 6 bases. The CDR3, as DNA: TGTGCCAGCAGCTTGGTCTCTCCCGGGGAGCTGTTTTTT. Its protein is CASSLVSPGELFF.

The chain uses TRBV30 and TRBJ1-5; tentative D call: TRBD1 (5 bases). CDR1 and CDR2 from the germline V gene are GTSNPN and SVGIG (reference sequence). The V and J ends lost 3 bases and 0 bases respectively, with 6 bases between them. CDR3 size: 13 residues. CDR3 DNA sequence: TGTGCCTGGAGCGACAGTAGCAATCAGCCCCAGCATTTT. It encodes CAWSDSSNQPQHF.

V usage is TRBV19 and J usage is TRBJ2-2, with TRBD2 matching over 9 bases. Per germline, CDR1 LNHDA and CDR2 SQIVND (reference sequence). V was pared by 11 bases and J by 1 base, with 5 bases of the junction left unmatched. This CDR3 has 14 residues. This chain's CDR3 is CAVGLALNTGELFF. In nucleotides, the CDR3 is TGTGCCGTGGGACTAGCTTTGAACACCGGGGAGCTGTTTTTT.

This sequence joins TRBV7-3 and TRBJ2-3; TRBD1 aligns across 11 bases. The V segment lost 3 bases and the J segment 7 bases; nucleotides outside the gene matches: 12. The CDR3 has 17 residues. Germline CDR1 SGHTA, CDR2 FQGTGA. The DNA for the CDR3 is TGTGCCAGCAGCTTGGTTCCCCTGGGACAGGGGGTAAATACGCAGTATTTT. This encodes CASSLVPLGQGVNTQYF.

V and J are TRBV9 and TRBJ1-2, with 9 bases matching TRBD1. This CDR3 comprises 14 residues. V shed 5 bases and J 6 bases; nucleotides not matched to a gene: 8. Germline loops: CDR1 SGDLS, CDR2 YYNGEE. The CDR3 region is CASRLGQGKNGYTF. CDR3 sequence (DNA): TGTGCCAGCAGATTAGGACAGGGGAAGAATGGCTACACCTTC. Based on the CDR3 plus reference TRBV9 and TRBJ1-2, the full variable domain is DSGVTQTPKHLITATGQRVTLRCSPRSGDLSVYWYQQSLDQGLQFLIQYYNGEERAKGNILERFSAQQFPDLHSELNLSSLELGDSALYFCASRLGQGKNGYTFGSGTRLTVV.

The chain employs TRBV10-3 and TRBJ2-1, with TRBD2 as a possible D gene (6 bases). Deletions cut 1 base from V and 9 bases from J, with 22 bases between. The germline gives CDR1 ENHRY, CDR2 SYGVKD. The CDR3 covers 17 residues. The CDR3 spells CAISELTRGTKDSEQFF. The DNA of the CDR3 is TGTGCCATCAGTGAGTTGACCCGGGGGACCAAGGATAGTGAGCAGTTCTTC.

V is TRBV5-8 and J is TRBJ2-1; 11 bases are a match to TRBD2. The J segment lost 7 bases and the V segment lost 6 bases, leaving 9 bases of the junction unmatched. Germline loops: CDR1 SGHTS, CDR2 YDEGEE. CDR3 length: 15 residues. CDR3 nucleotide sequence: TGTGCCAGCAAAATTCCGGGACTAGCGGCGAATGAGCAGTTCTTC. Protein: CASKIPGLAANEQFF.

The chain recombines TRBV11-2 with TRBJ2-5; TRBD2 matches 9 bases. V was pared by 4 bases and J by 5 bases, with 14 bases of the junction left unmatched. The CDR3 contains 17 residues. Germline CDR1 and CDR2: SGHAT and FQNNGV. The CDR3 DNA is TGTGCCAGCAGCTATCTCGAAGCGGGGGGTCCTCGGGAGACCCAGTACTTC. As protein: CASSYLEAGGPRETQYF. Full variable domain (rest looked up from reference TRBV11-2 and TRBJ2-5): EAGVAQSPRYKIIEKRQSVAFWCNPISGHATLYWYQQILGQGPKLLIQFQNNGVVDDSQLPKDRFSAERLKGVDSTLKIQPAKLEDSAVYLCASSYLEAGGPRETQYFGPGTRLLVL.

This sequence joins TRBV6-6 and TRBJ2-7, with TRBD1 matching 8 bases. Germline CDR1 is MNHNY and CDR2 is SVGAGI (reference sequence). The CDR3 consists of 13 residues. With 8 bases clipped from V and 2 bases from J, the junction kept 5 bases outside the gene matches. This chain's CDR3 is CASGQTGAYEQYF. CDR3 DNA: TGTGCCAGCGGGCAGACAGGGGCCTACGAGCAGTACTTC.

This chain joins TRBV9 and TRBJ2-1; TRBD1 might be the D (6 bases). The CDR3 covers 15 residues. Trimming pared 3 bases from V and 4 bases from J, leaving 14 bases between. Germline CDR1 and CDR2: SGDLS and YYNGEE. The CDR3 region is CASSGTSRGYNEQFF. The CDR3 DNA reads TGTGCCAGCAGCGGAACCTCCAGGGGTTACAATGAGCAGTTCTTC.

V is TRBV7-9 and J is TRBJ1-2; tentative D call: TRBD1 (6 bases). CDR3 length: 13 amino acids. V dropped 5 bases and J dropped 5 bases, with 12 bases sitting between them. The germline CDR1 and CDR2 sequences are SEHNR and FQNEAQ (reference sequence). The DNA for the CDR3 is TGTGCCAGCAGCCAATTGGACAGTTATGGCTACACCTTC. Its translation: CASSQLDSYGYTF.

The CDR3 region has the DNA TGTGCCAGCAGCTCCGGGACTAGCGGTGTAAAGTTCTTC. Protein product: CASSSGTSGVKFF. J is TRBJ2-1 and V is TRBV7-3; 11 nucleotides agree with TRBD2. The CDR3 covers 13 residues. V lost 4 bases and J lost 14; bases outside the gene matches: 7. The germline CDR1 and CDR2 sequences are SGHTA and FQGTGA.